This T cell receptor beta chain is drawn from a study of T cells in pancreatic ductal adenocarcinoma. Measured with immunoSEQ multiplex PCR; TCRdb has only the in-frame clones, and not every one. The data contain around 94,000 clones, 90% to 95% of them singletons. This clone was observed a handful of times. The antigen is unknown. General study findings and limits: Tumor and blood clonality did not differ significantly, about 0.1 versus 0.065. The resected pancreatic cancer cohort was biased toward the minority with early-stage disease. Compared with tumor, blood showed more total productive templates and around 8-fold more clonotypes.

Germline V CDR1 and CDR2: GTSNPN, SVGIG (reference sequence). The CDR3 spans 14 residues. With 5 bases clipped from V and 4 bases from J, the junction kept 8 bases outside the gene matches. Selected pancreatic ductal adenocarcinoma patients had undergone surgery without neoadjuvant therapy. Sequenced material: PBMCs. V and J are TRBV30 and TRBJ1-3; 7 bases align to TRBD1. This TCR was recovered from a human donor with pancreatic ductal adenocarcinoma. The CDR3 loop is CAWEKQGLGNTIYF. CDR3 in DNA: TGTGCCTGGGAAAAACAGGGGTTGGGAAACACCATATATTTT.